This T cell receptor (beta chain) was profiled in a study of blood T cell repertoires in COVID-19. The overall study: The United States, Italy and Spain supplied acute and convalescent COVID-19 samples.

J gave up 0 bases and V 7 bases, and 5 bases lay outside the gene matches. Germline V gene data show CDR1 as SQVTM and CDR2 as ANQGSEA. CDR3 size: 13 residues. The assay was immunoSEQ multiplex PCR, and TCRdb's table has in-frame clones only and misses some. The table has a few hundred thousand clones, approximately 91% seen once. The study recruited people aged about 18 to 89 years across around 23 US areas. Cohorts were determined from participant-reported clinical history. For recovered donors of Cohort 3, there were two negative PCRs, clearance, or symptom resolution. The TCR sequence derives from an older woman who had recovered from COVID-19. The chain combines TRBV29-1 with TRBJ1-2, with TRBD1 matching 7 bases. Sequenced input: PBMCs or T cells enriched from blood (not recorded which). Here the CDR3 DNA reads TGCAGCGCCCCGGGACAGACTAACTATGGCTACACCTTC. Its protein product is CSAPGQTNYGYTF.